This entry lists 10 T cell receptor beta chains sequenced from one sample in a study of cytomegalovirus exposure and HLA in healthy donors. PCR was performed using 60 Vbeta and 13 Jbeta primers. The repertoire was sequenced with immunoSEQ multiplex PCR; TCRdb's copy has only in-frame clones and lacks some. The sample carries about 150,000 clones, about 68% recorded once. Sequences were obtained from PBMCs. The receptors stem from a man between 18 and 29 years old in good health and CMV-seronegative.

The genes are TRBV27 and TRBJ2-7; tentative D call: TRBD2 (7 bases). V lost 5 bases and J 3 bases, leaving 20 bases between the germline ends. The CDR3 is 16 amino acids. Looked up from germline, CDR1 is MNHEY and CDR2 is SMNVEV (reference sequence). CDR3 DNA sequence: TGTGCCAGCAGTCCCTCCCCTCGGGGGGCCCTCTACGAGCAGTACTTC. Encoded protein: CASSPSPRGALYEQYF.

The J gene is TRBJ1-2, the V gene TRBV27; D not resolved. V was clipped by 3 bases and J by 6 bases, with 14 bases between them. Germline CDR1 and CDR2: MNHEY and SMNVEV (reference sequence). The CDR3 runs to 14 residues. The CDR3 is CASSLVGRRDGYTF. CDR3 nucleotide sequence: TGTGCCAGCAGTTTGGTTGGACGGAGGGATGGCTACACCTTC.

This clone was seen once. This chain links TRBV25-1 with TRBJ2-1; a possible D gene is TRBD1 (6 bases). CDR3 length equals 15 residues. The V and J ends lost 5 bases and 4 bases respectively, with 15 bases between them. CDR1 and CDR2 (germline): MGHDK, SYGVNS. Written as DNA, the CDR3 is TGTGCCAGCAGTACCGGACAGTCACCATACAATGAGCAGTTCTTC. Encoded protein: CASSTGQSPYNEQFF.

This clone was detected a few times. The chain carries TRBV30 and TRBJ2-3; 11 nucleotides line up with TRBD2. The ends lost 5 bases at V and 5 bases at J; junction bases unmatched: 6. Germline V lookup: CDR1 GTSNPN, CDR2 SVGIG (reference sequence). The CDR3 is 14 amino acids. CDR3 sequence reads: CAWELAGEVDTQYF. In DNA, the CDR3 is TGTGCCTGGGAACTAGCGGGAGAAGTAGATACGCAGTATTTT. The full variable domain, rest sourced from reference TRBV30 and TRBJ2-3, is SQTIHQWPATLVQPVGSPLSLECTVEGTSNPNLYWYRQAAGRGLQLLFYSVGIGQISSEVPQNLSASRPQDRQFILSSKKLLLSDSGFYLCAWELAGEVDTQYFGPGTRLTVL.

The J gene is TRBJ2-1, the V gene TRBV6-6, with TRBD2 matching over 8 bases. Losses at the gene ends were 8 bases for V and 2 bases for J; bases not matched to a gene: 5. The V gene's germline CDR1 is MNHNY and CDR2 SVGAGI (reference sequence). The CDR3 length is 14 residues. CDR3 bases: TGTGCCAGCCGAACGGGACTAGCCTACAATGAGCAGTTCTTC. Translating gives CASRTGLAYNEQFF.

The gene calls are TRBV6-1 and TRBJ2-1, with a tentative D call TRBD2 (6 bases). Between the trimmed V and J ends, which lost 0 bases and 9 bases, there was a span of 12 bases. This CDR3 comprises 14 residues. CDR1 is MNHNS, CDR2 SASEGT, per germline. In nucleotides, the CDR3 is TGTGCCAGCAGTGAAGCCCCTAGCGTTCCTGAGCAGTTCTTC. Its protein is CASSEAPSVPEQFF.

Worth noting for this clone: As the CDR3 is not closed by the conserved phenylalanine or tryptophan, this likely results from a read error. Because the CDR3's place on the DNA is in doubt, the DNA is left out and the CDR3 is given as listed by TCRdb. J is TRBJ2-3 and V is TRBV4-1; whether TRBD1, the table's D call, matches the DNA was not checked. Germline-derived CDR1 and CDR2 are MGHRA and YSYEKL. The CDR3 region is 13 residues in length, termini included. The CDR3 sequence is CASSQIPGQGPMT.

The rearrangement links TRBV29-1 to TRBJ2-7; D is perhaps TRBD2 (6 bases). CDR1 and CDR2 from the germline V gene are SQVTM and ANQGSEA. The CDR3 spans 13 residues. V lost 1 base, J lost 4 bases, and 11 bases lay in between. The CDR3 sequence is CSVEGGDFYEQYF. CDR3 nucleotide sequence: TGCAGCGTTGAAGGCGGGGACTTTTACGAGCAGTACTTC.

The chain employs TRBV5-5 and TRBJ1-2; TRBD1 aligns across 7 bases. The junction had 7 bases not matched to a gene; V was cut back by 4 bases and J by 4 bases. From germline, CDR1 is SGHKS and CDR2 YYEKEE (reference sequence). This CDR3 has 14 residues. In nucleotides, the CDR3 is TGTGCCAGCAGCACGGGGGACAGCGTCTATGGCTACACCTTC. Encoded protein: CASSTGDSVYGYTF.

This chain links TRBV28 with TRBJ2-7; 11 positions agree with TRBD2. This CDR3 is built from 15 residues. Germline values: CDR1 MDHEN, CDR2 SYDVKM. J gave up 4 bases and V 8 bases, and 10 bases lay outside the gene matches. The CDR3 protein is CASGIGTSGVYEQYF. The CDR3 region has the DNA TGTGCCAGCGGGATCGGGACTAGCGGCGTTTACGAGCAGTACTTC.